The T cell receptor beta chain under discussion was sequenced for a study of shared clonotypes between healthy human individuals. At the level of the study: Researchers assigned three CD4 naive, three CD4 memory, two CD8 naive and one CD8 memory plate to each donor.

CD8 cells regarded as naive lacked CD45RO, were positively chosen for CCR7, and omitted terminally differentiated effector memory CD45RA+ cells. Deep was the level used in running the assay. TCRdb's table, derived via immunoSEQ multiplex PCR, lists solely in-frame clones and lacks some. This table holds about 1.9 million clones, around 93% found once. The ends lost 5 bases at V and 4 bases at J; junction bases unmatched: 5. Germline CDR1 and CDR2: SEHNR and FQNEAQ (reference sequence). The CDR3 totals 14 residues. The sequence was obtained from a man aged 18 to 29 in good health. Some clones in this sample may be carry-over from other donors' samples. Sequenced material: naive CD8+ T cells from PBMCs. This rearrangement joins TRBV7-9 to TRBJ2-3; 8 nucleotides align to TRBD1. CDR3 coding DNA: TGTGCCAGCAGCCGACAGGGGAGGTCAGATACGCAGTATTTT. Translating it yields CASSRQGRSDTQYF.